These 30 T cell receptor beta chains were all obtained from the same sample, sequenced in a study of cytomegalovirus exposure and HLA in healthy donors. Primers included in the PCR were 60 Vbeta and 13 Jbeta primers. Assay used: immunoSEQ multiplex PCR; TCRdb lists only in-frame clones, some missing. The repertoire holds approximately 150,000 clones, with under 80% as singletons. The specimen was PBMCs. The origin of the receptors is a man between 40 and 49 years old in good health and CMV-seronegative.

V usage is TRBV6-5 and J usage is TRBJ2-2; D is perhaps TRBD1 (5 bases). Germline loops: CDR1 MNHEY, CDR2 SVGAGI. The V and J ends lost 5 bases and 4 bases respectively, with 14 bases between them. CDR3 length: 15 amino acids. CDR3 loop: CASSPSATATGELFF. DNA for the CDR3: TGTGCCAGCAGTCCGTCCGCGACAGCCACCGGGGAGCTGTTTTTT.

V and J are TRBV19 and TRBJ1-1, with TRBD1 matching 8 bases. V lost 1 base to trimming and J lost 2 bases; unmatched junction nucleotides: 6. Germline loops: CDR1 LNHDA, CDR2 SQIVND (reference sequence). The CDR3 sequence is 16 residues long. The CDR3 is CASSIGDRNQNTEAFF. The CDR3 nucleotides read TGTGCCAGTAGTATAGGGGACAGGAACCAAAACACTGAAGCTTTCTTT.

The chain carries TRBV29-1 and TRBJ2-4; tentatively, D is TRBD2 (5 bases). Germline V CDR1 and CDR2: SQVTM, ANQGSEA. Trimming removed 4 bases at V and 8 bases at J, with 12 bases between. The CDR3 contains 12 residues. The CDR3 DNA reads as TGCAGCGTTGGGCAGCTCGGGGACATTCAGTACTTC. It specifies CSVGQLGDIQYF.

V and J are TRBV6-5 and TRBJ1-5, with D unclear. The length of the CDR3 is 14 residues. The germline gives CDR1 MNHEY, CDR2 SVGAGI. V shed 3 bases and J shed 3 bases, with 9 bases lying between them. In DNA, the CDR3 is TGTGCCAGCAGTTATAACGGGTTCAATCAGCCCCAGCATTTT. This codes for CASSYNGFNQPQHF.

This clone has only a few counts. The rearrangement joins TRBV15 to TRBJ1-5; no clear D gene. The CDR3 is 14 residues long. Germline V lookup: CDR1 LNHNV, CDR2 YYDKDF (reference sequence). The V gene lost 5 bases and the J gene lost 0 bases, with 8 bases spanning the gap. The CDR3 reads CATSPGNSNQPQHF. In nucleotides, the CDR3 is TGTGCCACCAGCCCCGGTAATAGCAATCAGCCCCAGCATTTT.

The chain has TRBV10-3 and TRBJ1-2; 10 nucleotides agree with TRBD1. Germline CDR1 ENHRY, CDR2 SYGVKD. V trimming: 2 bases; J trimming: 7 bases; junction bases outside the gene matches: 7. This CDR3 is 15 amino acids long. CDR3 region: CAISETDRGLSGYTF. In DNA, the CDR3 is TGTGCCATCAGTGAGACCGACAGGGGGCTTAGTGGCTACACCTTC.

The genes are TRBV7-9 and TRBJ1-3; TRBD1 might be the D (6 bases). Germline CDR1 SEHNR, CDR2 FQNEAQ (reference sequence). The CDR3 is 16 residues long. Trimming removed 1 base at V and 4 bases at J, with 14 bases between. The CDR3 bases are TGTGCCAGCAGCTTAGTCAGCGGGACAATGGGAAACACCATATATTTT. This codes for CASSLVSGTMGNTIYF.

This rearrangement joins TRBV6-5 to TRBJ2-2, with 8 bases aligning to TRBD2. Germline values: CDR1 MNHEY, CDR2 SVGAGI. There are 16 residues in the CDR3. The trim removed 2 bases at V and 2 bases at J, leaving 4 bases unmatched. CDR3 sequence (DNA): TGTGCCAGCAGTTACGCTAGCGGGCTAAACACCGGGGAGCTGTTTTTT. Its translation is CASSYASGLNTGELFF.

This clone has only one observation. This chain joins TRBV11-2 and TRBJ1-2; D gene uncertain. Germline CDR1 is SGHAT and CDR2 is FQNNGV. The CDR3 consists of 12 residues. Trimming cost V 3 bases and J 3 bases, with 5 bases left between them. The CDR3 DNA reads TGTGCCAGCAGCTTTAGAGACTATGGCTACACCTTC. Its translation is CASSFRDYGYTF.

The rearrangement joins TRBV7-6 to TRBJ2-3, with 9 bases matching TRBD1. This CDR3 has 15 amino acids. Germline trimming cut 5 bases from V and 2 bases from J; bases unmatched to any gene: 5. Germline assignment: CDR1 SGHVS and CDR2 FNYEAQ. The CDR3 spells CASSLQGASTDTQYF. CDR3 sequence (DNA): TGTGCCAGCAGCCTACAGGGGGCATCCACAGATACGCAGTATTTT. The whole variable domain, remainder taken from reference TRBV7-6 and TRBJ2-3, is GAGVSQSPRYKVTKRGQDVALRCDPISGHVSLYWYRQALGQGPEFLTYFNYEAQQDKSGLPNDRFSAERPEGSISTLTIQRTEQRDSAMYRCASSLQGASTDTQYFGPGTRLTVL.

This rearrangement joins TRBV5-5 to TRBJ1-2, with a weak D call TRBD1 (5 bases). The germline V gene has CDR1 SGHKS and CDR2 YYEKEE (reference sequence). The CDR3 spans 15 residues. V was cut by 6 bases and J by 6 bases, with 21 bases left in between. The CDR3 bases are TGTGCCAGCACCTACAAGGGGTCTTCGTTGGATGGCTACACCTTC. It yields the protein CASTYKGSSLDGYTF. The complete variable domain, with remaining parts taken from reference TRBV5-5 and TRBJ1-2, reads DAGVTQSPTHLIKTRGQQVTLRCSPISGHKSVSWYQQVLGQGPQFIFQYYEKEERGRGNFPDRFSARQFPNYSSELNVNALLLGDSALYLCASTYKGSSLDGYTFGSGTRLTVV.

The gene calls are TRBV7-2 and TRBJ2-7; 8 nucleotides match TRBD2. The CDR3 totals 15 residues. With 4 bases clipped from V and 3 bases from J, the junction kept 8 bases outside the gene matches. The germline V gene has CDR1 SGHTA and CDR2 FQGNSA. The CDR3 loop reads CASSSVVTSGYEQYF. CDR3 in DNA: TGTGCCAGCAGCTCGGTGGTAACTAGCGGCTACGAGCAGTACTTC.

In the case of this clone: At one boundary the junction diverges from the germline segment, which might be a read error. CDR3 DNA: TGCAGCGCTGAAGGGGCCTCCGGGACAGCCTACAATGAGCAGTTCTTC. Translated, it gives CSAEGASGTAYNEQFF. This chain joins TRBV29-1 and TRBJ2-1; TRBD1 agrees at 7 bases. CDR1 is SQVTM, CDR2 ANQGSEA, per germline. The CDR3 covers 16 residues.

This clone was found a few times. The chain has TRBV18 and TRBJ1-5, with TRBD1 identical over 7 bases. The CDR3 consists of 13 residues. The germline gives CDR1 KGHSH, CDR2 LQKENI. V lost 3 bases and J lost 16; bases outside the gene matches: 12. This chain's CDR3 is CASSPDGTVREHF. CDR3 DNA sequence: TGTGCCAGCTCACCGGACGGGACAGTAAGAGAACATTTT. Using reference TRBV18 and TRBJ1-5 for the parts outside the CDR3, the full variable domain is NAGVMQNPRHLVRRRGQEARLRCSPMKGHSHVYWYRQLPEEGLKFMVYLQKENIIDESGMPKERFSAEFPKEGPSILRIQQVVRGDSAAYFCASSPDGTVREHFGDGTRLSIL.

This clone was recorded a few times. CDR3 DNA: TGCGCCAGCAGTGCGAGACGGGAAAACAGGGGAGAAGACTATGGCTACACCTTC. As protein: CASSARRENRGEDYGYTF. The V and J genes are TRBV10-2 and TRBJ1-2; 7 nucleotides align to TRBD1. CDR3 length equals 18 residues. Losses at the gene ends were 4 bases for V and 3 bases for J; bases not matched to a gene: 17. Germline V lookup: CDR1 WSHSY, CDR2 SAAADI.

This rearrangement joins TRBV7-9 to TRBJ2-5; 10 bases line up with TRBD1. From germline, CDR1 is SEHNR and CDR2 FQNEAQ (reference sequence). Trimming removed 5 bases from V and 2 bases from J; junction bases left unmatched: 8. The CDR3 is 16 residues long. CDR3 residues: CASSVAGTGVQETQYF. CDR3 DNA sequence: TGTGCCAGCAGCGTCGCCGGGACAGGGGTACAAGAGACCCAGTACTTC.

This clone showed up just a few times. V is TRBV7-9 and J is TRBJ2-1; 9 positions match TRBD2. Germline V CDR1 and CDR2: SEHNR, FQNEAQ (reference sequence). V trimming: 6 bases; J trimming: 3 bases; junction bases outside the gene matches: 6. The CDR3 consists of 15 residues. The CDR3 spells CASREAGGNYNEQFF. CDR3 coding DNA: TGTGCCAGCAGGGAGGCGGGGGGGAACTACAATGAGCAGTTCTTC.

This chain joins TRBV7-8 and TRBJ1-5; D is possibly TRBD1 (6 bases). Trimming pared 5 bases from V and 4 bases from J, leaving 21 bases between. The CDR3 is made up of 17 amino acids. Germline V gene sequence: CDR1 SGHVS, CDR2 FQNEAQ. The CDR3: CASSPRQVRGRNQPQHF. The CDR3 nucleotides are TGTGCCAGCAGCCCCCGACAGGTCAGGGGCCGTAATCAGCCCCAGCATTTT.

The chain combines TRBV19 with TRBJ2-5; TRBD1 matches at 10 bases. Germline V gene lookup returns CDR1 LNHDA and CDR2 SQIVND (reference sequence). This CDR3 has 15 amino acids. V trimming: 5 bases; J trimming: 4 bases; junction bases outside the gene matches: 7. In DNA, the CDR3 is TGTGCCAGTAGTCCTCGGACAGGGGGAAGAGAGACCCAGTACTTC. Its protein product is CASSPRTGGRETQYF.

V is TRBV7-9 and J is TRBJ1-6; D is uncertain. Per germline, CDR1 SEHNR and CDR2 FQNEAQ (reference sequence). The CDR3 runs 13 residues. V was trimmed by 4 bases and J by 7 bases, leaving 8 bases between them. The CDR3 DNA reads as TGTGCCAGCAGCTGGGGAGACAATTCACCCCTCCACTTT. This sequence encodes CASSWGDNSPLHF.

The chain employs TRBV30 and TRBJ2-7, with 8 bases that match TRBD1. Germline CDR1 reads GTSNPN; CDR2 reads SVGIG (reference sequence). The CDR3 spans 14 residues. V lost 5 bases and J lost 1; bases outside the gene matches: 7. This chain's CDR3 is CAWQTGVGSYEQYF. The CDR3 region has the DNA TGTGCCTGGCAGACAGGGGTAGGTTCCTACGAGCAGTACTTC.

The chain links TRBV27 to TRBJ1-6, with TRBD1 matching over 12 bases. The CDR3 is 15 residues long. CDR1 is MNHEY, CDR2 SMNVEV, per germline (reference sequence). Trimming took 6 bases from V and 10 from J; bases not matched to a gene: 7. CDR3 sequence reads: CASRVSGTGGSPLHF. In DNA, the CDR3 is TGTGCCAGCAGGGTGTCAGGGACAGGGGGCTCACCCCTCCACTTT.

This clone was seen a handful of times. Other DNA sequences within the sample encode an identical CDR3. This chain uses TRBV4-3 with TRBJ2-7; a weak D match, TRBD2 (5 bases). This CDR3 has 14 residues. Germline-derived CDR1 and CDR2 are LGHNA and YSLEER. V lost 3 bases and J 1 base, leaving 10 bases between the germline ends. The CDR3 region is CASSQGRDSYEQYF. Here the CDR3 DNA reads TGCGCCAGCAGCCAGGGCCGGGATTCCTACGAGCAGTACTTC.

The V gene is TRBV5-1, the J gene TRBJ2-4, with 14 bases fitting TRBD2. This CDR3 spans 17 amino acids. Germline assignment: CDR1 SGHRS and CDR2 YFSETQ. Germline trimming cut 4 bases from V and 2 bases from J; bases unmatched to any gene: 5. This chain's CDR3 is CASSPGLAGETKNIQYF. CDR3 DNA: TGCGCCAGCAGCCCGGGACTAGCGGGGGAAACCAAAAACATTCAGTACTTC.

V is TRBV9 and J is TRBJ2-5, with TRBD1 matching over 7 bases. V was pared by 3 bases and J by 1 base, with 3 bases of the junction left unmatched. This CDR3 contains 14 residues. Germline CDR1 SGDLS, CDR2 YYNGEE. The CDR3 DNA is TGTGCCAGCAGCGCCTCAGGGGGCCAAGAGACCCAGTACTTC. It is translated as CASSASGGQETQYF. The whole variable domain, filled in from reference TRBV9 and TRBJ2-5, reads DSGVTQTPKHLITATGQRVTLRCSPRSGDLSVYWYQQSLDQGLQFLIQYYNGEERAKGNILERFSAQQFPDLHSELNLSSLELGDSALYFCASSASGGQETQYFGPGTRLLVL.

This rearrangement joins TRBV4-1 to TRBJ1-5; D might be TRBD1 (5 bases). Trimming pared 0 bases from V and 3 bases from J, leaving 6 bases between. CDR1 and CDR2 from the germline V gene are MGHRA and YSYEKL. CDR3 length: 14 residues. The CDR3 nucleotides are TGCGCCAGCAGCCAAGAACAGGTCAATCAGCCCCAGCATTTT. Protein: CASSQEQVNQPQHF.

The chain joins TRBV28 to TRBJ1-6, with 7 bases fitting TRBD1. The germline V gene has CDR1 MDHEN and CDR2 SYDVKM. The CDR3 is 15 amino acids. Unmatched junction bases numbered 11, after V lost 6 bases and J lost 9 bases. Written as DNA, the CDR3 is TGTGCCAGCAGCACCCTCGGGACAGTCGGTTCACCCCTCCACTTT. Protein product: CASSTLGTVGSPLHF.

CDR3 residues: CASSPTTTSGPNTGELFF. The CDR3 DNA reads as TGTGCCAGCTCCCCTACAACGACTAGCGGGCCCAACACCGGGGAGCTGTTTTTT. This rearrangement joins TRBV18 to TRBJ2-2; the match to TRBD2 covers 10 bases. The ends lost 6 bases at V and 2 bases at J; junction bases unmatched: 12. Germline V gene sequence: CDR1 KGHSH, CDR2 LQKENI. CDR3 size: 18 residues.

In nucleotides, the CDR3 is TGTGCCAGCGGACAGGGGGCCTACAATGAGCAGTTCTTC. Encoded protein: CASGQGAYNEQFF. The chain recombines TRBV14 with TRBJ2-1; 10 nucleotides agree with TRBD1. Germline V gives CDR1 SGHDN, CDR2 FVKESK. The CDR3 extends over 13 amino acids. V trimming: 8 bases; J trimming: 2 bases; junction bases outside the gene matches: 0.

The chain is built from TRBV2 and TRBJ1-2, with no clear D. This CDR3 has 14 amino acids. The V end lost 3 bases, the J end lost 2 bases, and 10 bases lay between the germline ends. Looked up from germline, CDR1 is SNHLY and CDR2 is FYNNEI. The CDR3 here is CASSELSENYGYTF. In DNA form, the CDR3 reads TGTGCCAGCAGTGAGCTTTCAGAAAACTATGGCTACACCTTC.